What follows describes a single T cell receptor (beta chain). Its antigen specificity is not known. No much larger clone exists at a distance of one base, and base qualities are not known. These data belong to a study of graft-versus-host responses after intestinal transplantation (dated by TCRdb to the early 2020s). For context, the study as a whole: The transplants that recipients received were multivisceral, liver-intestinal, or isolated intestinal. Anti-thymocyte globulin induction was given to all recipients, followed by maintenance tacrolimus and steroids for around three years. Graft-versus-host and host-versus-graft alloreactive T cell clones were tracked in the graft, circulation and bone marrow after intestinal transplantation using bulk TCR-beta CDR3 sequencing. Alloreactive clones were identified by sequencing pre-transplant mixed lymphocyte reaction products and comparing these products with unstimulated pre-transplant donor and recipient T cells. The cohort enrolled fewer than 25 intestinal transplant recipients including one retransplant, and a few patients lacking pretransplant specimens were excluded. Donor T cell macrochimerism was defined as a peak of at least 4% donor T cells among recipient peripheral blood mononuclear cells. Rather than going through the commercial service, samples from three later patients were sequenced in-house on an Illumina MiSeq and processed with MiXCR.

The CDR3 has 15 amino acids, counting the end cysteine and phenylalanine. Solely the CDR3 DNA is kept, with 45 bases framed from the first base. As encoded in the germline V gene, CDR1 is MNHEY while CDR2 is SVGAGI. Here V drops 5 bases and J drops 0 bases, and the junction holds 6 bases not matched to any gene. Libraries were constructed by the immunoSEQ multiplex PCR assay. For most patients, genomic DNA was subjected to high-throughput TCR-beta CDR3 sequencing by Adaptive Biotechnologies. The authors processed their data as follows. TCR sequencing data were retrieved from Adaptive's ImmunoSEQ software for 15 to 20 patients, whereas three other patients were processed with MiXCR and VDJtools. CDR3 nucleotide sequences shared between donor and recipient were removed because their origin could not be assigned. To be classed as alloreactive, a clone needed at least 2-fold expansion over unstimulated cells and a minimum CFSE-low frequency of 0.002% (template counts) or 0.001% (read counts). A clone was considered mappable if detected in the sequenced pre-transplant spleen, lymph node, or MLR CFSE-low populations of the donor or recipient. The cumulative frequency of alloreactive clones was calculated as a percentage of all sequences, weighted by copy number. TCRdb mirrors the immuneACCESS table, restricted to in-frame sequences. Some clones are absent from its copies; in checked studies, under half trace to an unresolved V gene, and the reason for the others is unknown. V and J calls and clone size are given by that table; D and trimming were obtained from the DNA. The sample table holds fewer than 30,000 clones, of which around nine tenths were seen once. The ten largest clones add up to 11% of the sample.

Blood samples were collected up to 4 times in the first month after transplant and then at least monthly when available. Broader findings and caveats from the paper: High GvH to HvG T cell clonal ratios were observed in the allografts of patients with donor T cell macrochimerism. GvH clones were detected in recipient bone marrow, and some of these GvH clones were observed earlier in ileal mucosa or blood, consistent with an intestinal mucosal origin. Early after transplant, peak levels of circulating GvH clones were associated with declines in HvG clones. The relatively low number and heterogeneity of intestinal transplant patients limited the conclusions.

Sequencing used PBMCs, obtained about 460 days after intestinal transplantation. This TCR was sampled from a human patient who received an intestinal transplant, so some T cells may come from the graft donor. This chain is built from TRBV6-5 and TRBJ1-1; 7 nucleotides in the junction match TRBD1. The CDR3 reads as follows: CASSVTGAVNTEAFF. The base sequence is TGTGCCAGCAGTGTTACAGGGGCCGTGAACACTGAAGCTTTCTTT.